This T cell receptor beta chain was profiled in a study of blood T cell repertoires in COVID-19. Study context: In each case, the material was cDNA or gDNA derived from T cells, B-cell-depleted T cells, or PBMCs.

This clone was detected only a few times. Profiling relied on immunoSEQ multiplex PCR, and the TCRdb table lists in-frame clones only, not all of them. Here the sample spans some 43,000 clones, over 80% being singletons. Trimming at V came to 1 base and at J to 1 base, leaving 11 bases not matched to a gene. This CDR3 is 19 amino acids long. Germline V lookup: CDR1 SQVTM, CDR2 ANQGSEA. This clonotype was sampled from a man in his sixties with active COVID-19. The sequenced sample was peripheral blood. The chain uses TRBV29-1 and TRBJ2-5, with 14 bases aligning to TRBD2. The CDR3 region has the DNA TGCAGCGTTGAAGCGGGGACTAGCGGGAGTTTGGTCTCCCAAGAGACCCAGTACTTC. Translated: CSVEAGTSGSLVSQETQYF.